Below are 7 T cell receptor beta chains sequenced from a single sample in a study of blood T cell repertoires in COVID-19. The assay was immunoSEQ multiplex PCR, and TCRdb's table has in-frame clones only and misses some. The sample consists of about 160,000 clones, 80% to 85% of them appearing once. The sequenced sample consisted of peripheral blood. The receptors were sampled from a woman aged 80 or over with active or convalescent COVID-19.

The J gene is TRBJ2-7, the V gene TRBV12-3 or TRBV12-4; a weak D match, TRBD1 (6 bases). Trimming took 6 bases from V and 6 from J, leaving 12 bases between them. The CDR3 runs 12 residues. The CDR3 here is CASRQQGSEQYF. CDR3 sequence (DNA): TGTGCCAGCAGGCAACAGGGTTCCGAGCAGTACTTC.

The V call is TRBV7-2, the J call TRBJ2-5; D perhaps matches TRBD2 (7 bases). Germline assignment: CDR1 SGHTA and CDR2 FQGNSA. The CDR3 loop spans 16 amino acids. Deletions cut 5 bases from V and 1 base from J, with 17 bases between. CDR3 amino acids: CASSRGAGTTQETQYF. CDR3 sequence (DNA): TGTGCCAGCAGCCGGGGGGCCGGGACAACCCAAGAGACCCAGTACTTC.

V usage is TRBV6-2 or TRBV6-3 and J usage is TRBJ2-4; tentative D call: TRBD2 (5 bases). CDR3 length: 17 amino acids. The germline CDR1 and CDR2 sequences are MNHEY and SVGEGT. V gave up 4 bases and J gave up 4 bases, with 20 bases separating them. The CDR3 nucleotides read TGTGCCAGCAGTTCCGCACTAGATCTCGGGTCGAAAAACATTCAGTACTTC. Residues: CASSSALDLGSKNIQYF.

The rearrangement uses TRBV2 and TRBJ2-6, with 7 bases identical to TRBD2. This CDR3 has 18 amino acids. CDR1 and CDR2 (germline): SNHLY, FYNNEI. V lost 6 bases, J lost 0 bases, and 11 bases stayed unmatched. The CDR3 reads CASRDSSGPLSGANVLTF. The CDR3 DNA is TGTGCCAGCAGAGATTCTAGCGGCCCCCTCTCTGGGGCCAACGTCCTGACTTTC.

The rearrangement links TRBV5-1 to TRBJ1-2; D not resolved. V was pared by 2 bases and J by 4 bases, with 12 bases between. The germline gives CDR1 SGHRS, CDR2 YFSETQ. This CDR3 is built from 14 residues. CDR3 nucleotides: TGCGCCAGCAGCTTAAACGGACTCGGCTATGGCTACACCTTC. Its protein is CASSLNGLGYGYTF. The full variable domain, rest sourced from reference TRBV5-1 and TRBJ1-2, is KAGVTQTPRYLIKTRGQQVTLSCSPISGHRSVSWYQQTPGQGLQFLFEYFSETQRNKGNFPGRFSGRQFSNSRSEMNVSTLELGDSALYLCASSLNGLGYGYTFGSGTRLTVV.

The chain joins TRBV18 to TRBJ2-1, with TRBD1 identical over 7 bases. Germline values: CDR1 KGHSH, CDR2 LQKENI. CDR3 length: 15 amino acids. J was trimmed by 5 bases and V by 6 bases; bases with no gene match: 10. As DNA, the CDR3 is TGTGCCAGCTCTCGCTCCGGGACAGCCGACAATGAGCAGTTCTTC. Protein product: CASSRSGTADNEQFF. The whole variable domain, remainder taken from reference TRBV18 and TRBJ2-1, is NAGVMQNPRHLVRRRGQEARLRCSPMKGHSHVYWYRQLPEEGLKFMVYLQKENIIDESGMPKERFSAEFPKEGPSILRIQQVVRGDSAAYFCASSRSGTADNEQFFGPGTRLTVL.

The gene calls are TRBV27 and TRBJ1-1; 8 nucleotides align to TRBD1. V lost 5 bases to trimming and J lost 1 base; unmatched junction nucleotides: 6. The CDR3 covers 15 residues. CDR1 and CDR2 from the germline V gene are MNHEY and SMNVEV (reference sequence). The CDR3 here is CASSPWTGTNTEAFF. For the CDR3, the DNA is TGTGCCAGCAGTCCTTGGACAGGGACGAACACTGAAGCTTTCTTT.